This entry lists 19 T cell receptor beta chains sequenced from one sample in a study of blood T cells in healthy people across ages. With a J-beta primer mix and a sample-barcoded 5' primer, a second PCR ran about 7 to 12 cycles. TCRdb independently ran MiXCR on the 5' RACE reads; one entry per CDR3 protein. There are about 670,000 distinct CDR3 sequences in the sample; over 40% occur only once, and roughly 14% lies in the top ten. Sequencing used blood. Receptors originate from a woman older than 75 in good health.

Many counts were recorded for this clonotype. The chain uses TRBV20-1 and TRBJ1-5, with unresolved D. The V end was cut by 1 base, the J end by 2 bases, with 3 bases between. Germline CDR1 and CDR2: DFQATT and SNEGSKA (reference sequence). CDR3 length equals 12 residues. This CDR3 is CSARGGNQPQHF. CDR3 nucleotide sequence: TGCAGTGCTAGAGGGGGCAATCAGCCCCAGCATTTT.

This chain uses TRBV5-4 with TRBJ2-7; D possibly corresponds to TRBD1 (7 bases). Per the germline V gene, CDR1 is SGHNT and CDR2 is YYREEE (reference sequence). V lost 6 bases to trimming and J lost 1 base, with 14 bases between them. The CDR3 has 14 residues. The CDR3 DNA reads TGTGCCAGCAAACCGGAGGGACAGTCCTACGAGCAGTACTTC. Translating it yields CASKPEGQSYEQYF.

The rearrangement joins TRBV20-1 to TRBJ1-2; D gene unclear. The CDR3 consists of 12 residues. Germline V gene data show CDR1 as DFQATT and CDR2 as SNEGSKA (reference sequence). V was trimmed by 8 bases and J by 4 bases, leaving 14 bases between them. The CDR3 here is CSHTLLGYGYTF. CDR3 coding DNA: TGCAGTCATACCCTCCTTGGCTATGGCTACACCTTC.

V usage is TRBV10-3 and J usage is TRBJ2-4; D is unclear. V dropped 6 bases and J dropped 0 bases, with 3 bases sitting between them. The CDR3 contains 12 residues. Germline V lookup: CDR1 ENHRY, CDR2 SYGVKD. The CDR3 sequence: CAIRGAKNIQYF. The CDR3 DNA sequence: TGTGCCATCAGGGGAGCCAAAAACATTCAGTACTTC.

This clonotype was detected a few times. The genes are TRBV24-1 and TRBJ1-2; no definite D call. Looked up from germline, CDR1 is KGHDR and CDR2 is SFDVKD. V shed 3 bases and J shed 7 bases, with 17 bases lying between them. The CDR3 runs to 15 residues. CDR3 DNA sequence: TGTGCCACCAGTGATACGACCGACTATGTGGGTGGCTACACCTTC. It is translated as CATSDTTDYVGGYTF.

This clonotype came up many times. This chain connects TRBV6-1 to TRBJ2-1, with 7 bases matching TRBD2. V lost 8 bases and J lost 3; bases outside the gene matches: 7. Germline V gives CDR1 MNHNS, CDR2 SASEGT. CDR3 length: 14 residues. The CDR3 coding sequence is TGTGCCAGCGAGGGAGGGGCCCACTACAATGAGCAGTTCTTC. Its protein product is CASEGGAHYNEQFF.

The V and J genes are TRBV4-3 and TRBJ2-4; the D is unclear. The J call may not be correct, given that the DNA end is closer to TRBJ2-7. Germline V lookup: CDR1 LGHNA, CDR2 YSLEER. CDR3 length equals 14 residues. The chain's CDR3 is CASSQEVGGHEQYF. CDR3 bases: TGCGCCAGCAGCCAAGAAGTTGGTGGCCACGAGCAGTACTTC.

The chain joins TRBV21-1 to TRBJ2-7. TRBV21-1 is flagged as a pseudogene. The CDR3 has 15 residues. Here the CDR3 reads CASSKGGGWSYEQYF. The CDR3 region has the DNA TGTGCCAGCAGCAAAGGTGGCGGATGGTCCTACGAGCAGTACTTC.

Ten or more counts support this clonotype. The chain recombines TRBV27 with TRBJ2-1, with D possibly called TRBD1 or TRBD2 (6 bases each). This CDR3 has 15 residues. The V end was cut by 0 bases, the J end by 6 bases, with 12 bases between. Germline CDR1 and CDR2: MNHEY and SMNVEV (reference sequence). CDR3 amino acids: CASSLSGGGLNEQFF. The CDR3, as DNA: TGTGCCAGCAGTTTATCCGGGGGCGGCCTCAATGAGCAGTTCTTC.

This clonotype occurred a few times. The junction does not match germline at one end; this may be a read error. This chain joins TRBV28 and TRBJ2-3; D possibly corresponds to TRBD1 (7 bases). There are 11 residues in the CDR3. Per germline, CDR1 MDHEN and CDR2 SYDVKM. The CDR3 DNA is TGTGCCGGCAGGGGGGTAGATACGCGGTATTTT. Translating it yields CAGRGVDTRYF.

This clonotype was counted a few times. The chain combines TRBV2 with TRBJ2-7, with D perhaps matching TRBD2 (7 bases). The germline V gene encodes CDR1 SNHLY and CDR2 FYNNEI. V shed 5 bases and J shed 3 bases, with 17 bases lying between them. The CDR3 has 15 residues. The CDR3 DNA reads as TGTGCCAGCAGTCCCCCCGGGGGGCTGAACTACGAGCAGTACTTC. Translated, it gives CASSPPGGLNYEQYF.

This clonotype was detected many times. V and J are TRBV2 and TRBJ2-1, with 10 bases matching TRBD2. This CDR3 is built from 14 residues. The germline V gene has CDR1 SNHLY and CDR2 FYNNEI. Unmatched junction bases numbered 8, after V lost 7 bases and J lost 8 bases. CDR3 coding DNA: TGTGCCAGCACGGAGCGGGAGGGCCAGTATGAGCAGTTCTTC. Translation: CASTEREGQYEQFF.

The chain is built from TRBV21-1 and TRBJ2-1; TRBD2 is the table's D call, not checked against the DNA. TRBV21-1 is labeled a pseudogene. The CDR3 loop spans 14 amino acids. In DNA, the CDR3 is TGTGCCAGCAGCAGCGGGGTAGAGAGGAATGAGCAGTTCTTC. Encoded protein: CASSSGVERNEQFF.

DNA of the CDR3: TGCAGCGCCCCTTCCAACTCTGGGGCCAACGTCCTGACTTTC. This translates into CSAPSNSGANVLTF. The V call is TRBV29-1, the J call TRBJ2-6; D ambiguous. The CDR3 covers 14 residues. Germline lookup yields CDR1 SQVTM and CDR2 ANQGSEA. V was trimmed by 7 bases and J by 0 bases, leaving 10 bases between them. Full variable domain (rest looked up from reference TRBV29-1 and TRBJ2-6): SAVISQKPSRDICQRGTSLTIQCQVDSQVTMMFWYRQQPGQSLTLIATANQGSEATYESGFVIDKFPISRPNLTFSTLTVSNMSPEDSSIYLCSAPSNSGANVLTFGAGSRLTVL.

This chain uses TRBV27 with TRBJ2-5; 9 bases are shared with TRBD1. This CDR3 contains 15 residues. CDR1 MNHEY and CDR2 SMNVEV come from the germline V gene (reference sequence). V was clipped by 5 bases and J by 5 bases; unmatched bases: 9. The CDR3 is CASSKPGQGLETQYF. The CDR3 region has the DNA TGTGCCAGCAGTAAACCGGGACAGGGTTTGGAGACCCAGTACTTC.

The chain uses TRBV9 and TRBJ2-4; D might be TRBD2 (5 bases). Trimming cost V 2 bases and J 5 bases, with 8 bases left between them. Per germline, CDR1 SGDLS and CDR2 YYNGEE. The CDR3 covers 13 residues. This chain's CDR3 is CASSVSGQNIQYF. The CDR3 coding sequence is TGTGCCAGCAGCGTGAGCGGACAAAACATTCAGTACTTC.

V and J are TRBV12-3 or TRBV12-4 and TRBJ2-2; TRBD1 matches at 8 bases. V was pared by 5 bases and J by 7 bases, with 9 bases of the junction left unmatched. The CDR3 has 15 residues. This CDR3 is CASSTGTGGFGELFF. The CDR3 nucleotides read TGTGCCAGCAGTACCGGGACAGGAGGTTTCGGGGAGCTGTTTTTT.

This clonotype was observed at least ten times. This chain uses TRBV14 with TRBJ2-7; the D is unclear. The ends were cut back, 3 bases at V and 7 bases at J, with 7 bases in the middle. The length of the CDR3 is 11 residues. In germline, CDR1 is SGHDN, CDR2 FVKESK. In DNA form, the CDR3 reads TGTGCCAGCAGCCAGGGAAGGGAGCAGTACTTC. It specifies CASSQGREQYF.

In its sample, this clonotype was seen many times. The genes are TRBV28 and TRBJ2-7; 7 bases map to TRBD1. The ends lost 4 bases at V and 0 bases at J; junction bases unmatched: 9. From germline, CDR1 is MDHEN and CDR2 SYDVKM. The CDR3 is made up of 16 amino acids. CDR3 amino acids: CASSSTYRDSSYEQYF. CDR3 coding DNA: TGTGCCAGCAGTTCTACCTACCGGGACAGCTCCTACGAGCAGTACTTC.